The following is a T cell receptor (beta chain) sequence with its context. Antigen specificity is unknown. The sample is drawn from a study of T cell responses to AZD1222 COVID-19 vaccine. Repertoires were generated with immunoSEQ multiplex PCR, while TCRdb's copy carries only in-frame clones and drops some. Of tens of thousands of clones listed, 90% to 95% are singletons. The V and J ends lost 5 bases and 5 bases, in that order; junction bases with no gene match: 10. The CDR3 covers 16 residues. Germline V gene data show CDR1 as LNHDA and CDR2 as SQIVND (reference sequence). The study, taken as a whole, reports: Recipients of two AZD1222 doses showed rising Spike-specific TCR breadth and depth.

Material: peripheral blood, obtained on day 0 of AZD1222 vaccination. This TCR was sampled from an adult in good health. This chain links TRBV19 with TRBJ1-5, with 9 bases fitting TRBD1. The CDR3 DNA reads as TGTGCCAGTAGTTACACAGGGGGCAACGCCGATCAGCCCCAGCATTTT. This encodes CASSYTGGNADQPQHF.